Following are 13 T cell receptor beta chains from one sample sequenced in a study of cytomegalovirus exposure and HLA in healthy donors. PCR used 60 Vbeta primers and 13 Jbeta primers. The assay was immunoSEQ multiplex PCR, and TCRdb's table has in-frame clones only and misses some. The data contain around 230,000 clones, 82% of them singletons. Sequenced input: PBMCs. These receptors came from a man aged 40-55 years in good health and CMV-seropositive.

This chain links TRBV5-4 with TRBJ1-3; D call uncertain. The CDR3 loop spans 16 amino acids. The germline V and J ends were trimmed by 0 bases and 0 bases, with 10 bases remaining between them. CDR1 SGHNT and CDR2 YYREEE come from the germline V gene (reference sequence). CDR3 sequence reads: CASSLDRTASGNTIYF. CDR3 nucleotides: TGTGCCAGCAGCTTGGACAGAACTGCCTCTGGAAACACCATATATTTT.

The chain joins TRBV18 to TRBJ1-1, with 7 bases lining up with TRBD1. V trimming: 4 bases; J trimming: 1 base; junction bases outside the gene matches: 6. The V gene's germline CDR1 is KGHSH and CDR2 LQKENI. CDR3 length equals 15 residues. This CDR3 is CASSLLTGRNTEAFF. The CDR3 region has the DNA TGTGCCAGCTCACTATTGACAGGGAGGAACACTGAAGCTTTCTTT.

This clone was found once. J is TRBJ1-3 and V is TRBV23-1; no firm D call. TRBV23-1 is known as an ORF, though its function is uncertain. CDR3 length: 16 residues. V lost 1 base, J lost 2 bases, and 12 bases lay in between. CDR3 sequence (DNA): TGCGCCAGCAGTCAATGGAGAGGGAATACTGGAAACACCATATATTTT. Translated, it gives CASSQWRGNTGNTIYF.

This clone was seen once. Here the CDR3 reads CASSQGQQETQYF. The CDR3 nucleotides read TGCGCCAGCAGCCAAGGACAGCAAGAGACCCAGTACTTC. V usage is TRBV4-1 and J usage is TRBJ2-5; TRBD1 is a possible D gene (5 bases). Germline assignment: CDR1 MGHRA and CDR2 YSYEKL. The CDR3 is made up of 13 amino acids. V lost 1 base and J lost 2, with 5 bases in between.

V usage is TRBV19 and J usage is TRBJ2-3; 12 positions match TRBD2. With V trimmed by 5 bases and J by 2 bases, 5 bases remained unmatched. The CDR3 is 16 residues long. The germline V gene encodes CDR1 LNHDA and CDR2 SQIVND (reference sequence). The CDR3 spells CASSARTSGDTDTQYF. In DNA, the CDR3 is TGTGCCAGTAGTGCCCGGACTAGCGGGGACACAGATACGCAGTATTTT.

This chain links TRBV9 with TRBJ1-1, with 8 nucleotides matching TRBD1. The length of the CDR3 is 12 residues. Trimming removed 3 bases from V and 7 bases from J; junction bases left unmatched: 2. The germline gives CDR1 SGDLS, CDR2 YYNGEE. CDR3 DNA: TGTGCCAGCAGCGCACAGGGGGTTGAAGCTTTCTTT. The encoded protein is CASSAQGVEAFF.

This chain joins TRBV7-9 and TRBJ1-6; D unclear. CDR1 and CDR2 from the germline V gene are SEHNR and FQNEAQ (reference sequence). Deletions cut 0 bases from V and 9 bases from J, with 15 bases between. There are 16 residues in the CDR3. CDR3 nucleotide sequence: TGTGCCAGCAGCTTAGCGCTCGGGTCCATGGCTTCACCCCTCCACTTT. Translation: CASSLALGSMASPLHF. The complete variable domain, with remaining parts taken from reference TRBV7-9 and TRBJ1-6, reads DTGVSQNPRHKITKRGQNVTFRCDPISEHNRLYWYRQTLGQGPEFLTYFQNEAQLEKSRLLSDRFSAERPKGSFSTLEIQRTEQGDSAMYLCASSLALGSMASPLHFGNGTRLTVT.

This clone has a handful of counts. The gene calls are TRBV6-5 and TRBJ2-7; D is perhaps TRBD2 (5 bases). Per the germline V gene, CDR1 is MNHEY and CDR2 is SVGAGI. Between the trimmed V and J ends, which lost 7 bases and 4 bases, there was a span of 20 bases. The length of the CDR3 is 15 residues. Here the CDR3 reads CASNLSHGVTYEQYV. The CDR3 DNA reads TGTGCCAGCAACCTCTCTCACGGGGTTACTTACGAGCAGTACGTC.

The chain is built from TRBV2 and TRBJ2-2, with TRBD1 identical over 7 bases. Trimming cost V 6 bases and J 2 bases; bases outside gene matches: 6. The germline CDR1 and CDR2 sequences are SNHLY and FYNNEI. This CDR3 has 15 residues. The CDR3 protein is CASSLTGVNTGELFF. CDR3 nucleotide sequence: TGTGCCAGCAGCTTAACAGGGGTAAACACCGGGGAGCTGTTTTTT.

The J gene is TRBJ2-7, the V gene TRBV5-4; 8 nucleotides align to TRBD1. Germline CDR1 and CDR2: SGHNT and YYREEE (reference sequence). Trimming took 0 bases from V and 7 from J; bases not matched to a gene: 3. This CDR3 has 13 amino acids. The CDR3 here is CASSLVTGGEQYV. CDR3 nucleotides: TGTGCCAGCAGCTTGGTTACAGGGGGGGAGCAGTACGTC.

J is TRBJ2-3 and V is TRBV9; 10 positions agree with TRBD2. The V gene end was trimmed by 0 bases and the J gene end by 2 bases; junction bases not matched to a gene: 3. Germline V gene lookup returns CDR1 SGDLS and CDR2 YYNGEE. This CDR3 comprises 16 residues. The CDR3 region is CASSVDGTSDTDTQYF. The CDR3 region has the DNA TGTGCCAGCAGCGTAGACGGGACTAGCGACACAGATACGCAGTATTTT.

This chain uses TRBV30 with TRBJ1-2; TRBD1 aligns across 8 bases. The CDR3 covers 14 residues. Germline trimming cut 2 bases from V and 7 bases from J; bases unmatched to any gene: 9. CDR1 is GTSNPN and CDR2 is SVGIG in the germline V gene (reference sequence). In DNA, the CDR3 is TGTGCCTGGAGTCTTATGACAGGGGTTCTTGGCTACACCTTC. This codes for CAWSLMTGVLGYTF.

The V and J genes are TRBV2 and TRBJ1-2, with 7 bases aligning to TRBD1. Germline lookup yields CDR1 SNHLY and CDR2 FYNNEI. The CDR3 sequence is 15 residues long. V shed 6 bases and J 0 bases; nucleotides not matched to a gene: 7. CDR3 in amino acids: CASSRDRQANYGYTF. The CDR3 DNA sequence: TGTGCCAGCAGCCGGGACAGACAAGCTAACTATGGCTACACCTTC.